This T cell receptor (beta chain) comes out of a study of blood T cell repertoires in COVID-19. Only in-frame clones appear in the TCRdb table, and some are missing; sequencing was by immunoSEQ multiplex PCR. This sample has 200,000 to 250,000 clones; 80% to 90% occur once, and the top ten carry 3.5% to 4%. This clone was seen a handful of times. The CDR3 has 15 residues. The ends lost 5 bases at V and 0 bases at J; junction bases unmatched: 7. The germline CDR1 and CDR2 sequences are ENHRY and SYGVKD. Participants spanned ages roughly 18 to 95 years and resided in about two dozen US areas. This clonotype was sampled from a woman aged 40 to 55 with acute COVID-19. The gene calls are TRBV10-3 and TRBJ2-7; 7 bases are a match to TRBD1. Sequencing was carried out using PBMCs or T cells enriched from blood (not recorded which). The CDR3 DNA follows: TGTGCCATCAGTTTCGAACAGGGGAGCTCCTACGAGCAGTACTTC. The encoded protein is CAISFEQGSSYEQYF.